This TCR beta chain was obtained from a study of tissue T cells after allogeneic stem cell transplantation (dated by TCRdb to the early 2020s). About the investigation overall: The study profiled TCR beta repertoires in many tissues obtained from research autopsies of patients with and without GVHD, and also in mouse models of GVHD. The human arm was conducted as a prospective observational study, and neither blinding nor randomization was performed.

Study-wide conclusions, independent of this receptor: The patient cohort was small and clinically heterogeneous, and sampling depth was acknowledged as a limitation. Not many T cell clones showed up in more than one patient, yet clustering based on motifs uncovered repertoire signatures that were shared across patients in a tissue-specific way. Which tissue TCRs were alloreactive or antigen-specific was not determined in the study, and some of the clones might have been host cells that persisted. Blood and spleen T cells captured only a limited portion of the TCR repertoire detected in tissues, in both patients and mice. Within patients, how anatomically similar tissues were was a major factor shaping TCR repertoire composition, regardless of disease or transplant status.

This clone appeared a few times. Its cognate antigen has yet to be identified. Gene names and germline sequences refer to the mouse in this case. The read falls 1 residue short of the CDR3 end, and the missing part is taken from the germline J gene. Library preparation used the immunoSEQ multiplex PCR assay. TCRbeta CDR3 sequencing was done by Adaptive Biotechnologies at survey depth, reporting CDR3 sequences, V/J genes, productive frequency and template counts. Amplification of TCR beta CDR3 regions was performed from genomic DNA rather than from RNA. Per the source publication's procedure: Jensen-Shannon divergence served to quantify pairwise repertoire overlap between tissues, with 0 meaning identical and 1 meaning complete divergence. Tissues were grouped by single-linkage agglomerative hierarchical clustering of pairwise JSD values, and the clustering results were shown as dendrograms. GLIPH2 was run on all patient samples with simulation_depth 1000, kmer_min_depth 3 and cdr3_length_cutoff 8, and groups with more than two unique CDR3s were retained. A standardized tissue-overlap score extrapolated Jaccard GLIPH-group overlap across patients to a standard repertoire size of 1000 clones. To look at how diversity was associated with clinical or experimental variables, linear mixed-effect models were used, with tissue treated as a fixed effect and individual treated as a random effect. As stored in TCRdb, this immuneACCESS dataset retains in-frame rearrangements with V and J assigned. A fraction of the clones does not appear; measured against another copy, unresolved V genes explain less than half of the discrepancy, and the remainder lacks a known reason. V and J calls and clone size are copied from that table; D and trimming were computed from the DNA. For this sample there are over 45,000 clones; about three quarters appear just once. Around 0.5% of the sample goes to the ten largest clones.

V and J lose 4 bases and 2 bases, and a span of 6 bases separates them. CDR1 and CDR2, per the germline V gene (reference sequence), are LGHDT and YNNKQL. The CDR3 sequence holds 13 residues, the cysteine and phenylalanine included. Shown are 36 bases from within the CDR3, in frame from base 1. Here the chain combines TRBV4 and TRBJ1-5; no D segment can be confidently identified. The TCR originated in a pool of C57BL/6 mice in good health. The sample taken for sequencing was sorted cells pooled from one or two spleens. CDR3 region: CASSSAYNQAPLF. The DNA read from the CDR3 is TGTGCCAGCAGCTCGGCATACAACCAGGCTCCGCTT.